The source of this T cell receptor (beta chain) is a study of T cells in localized non-small cell lung cancer. This clone was seen more than once but under ten times. Looked up from germline, CDR1 is KGHSH and CDR2 is LQKENI. Trimming cost V 6 bases and J 1 base, with 6 bases left between them. The CDR3 covers 12 residues. Generated by immunoSEQ multiplex PCR, the TCRdb table keeps only in-frame clones and is missing some. Here the sample spans a few thousand clones, over 25% being singletons. Source: normal lung tissue next to the tumor, taken before any cancer treatment. The J gene is TRBJ1-1, the V gene TRBV18; D not certain. This receptor was taken from a man aged 35 to 69 with stage I lung adenocarcinoma. The CDR3 sequence is CASSPKNTEAFF. In DNA form, the CDR3 reads TGTGCCAGCTCCCCGAAGAACACTGAAGCTTTCTTT. Complete variable domain (other parts from reference TRBV18 and TRBJ1-1): NAGVMQNPRHLVRRRGQEARLRCSPMKGHSHVYWYRQLPEEGLKFMVYLQKENIIDESGMPKERFSAEFPKEGPSILRIQQVVRGDSAAYFCASSPKNTEAFFGQGTRLTVV.